This T cell receptor beta chain was captured by sequencing in a study of T-cell reconstitution after alpha-beta-depleted transplantation in children. Study-level results: Surviving recipient T cells and thymic progenitors underlay high day-60 TCRbeta diversity in some patients. Two months or so post-transplant, alpha-beta T cells reportedly derived from several hundred expanded graft clones. T cells produced anew were the main source of T-cell counts and diversity one year after transplant.

This clonotype was recorded once. Its antigen is not known. TCRbeta library preparation incorporated unique molecular identifiers. TCRdb fed the PCR reads into MiXCR, producing one record per CDR3 protein. The sample contains about 440,000 distinct CDR3 sequences, roughly 43% of which appear only once. CDR3 length: 14 amino acids. V was clipped by 5 bases and J by 6 bases; unmatched bases: 10. Germline-derived CDR1 and CDR2 are SGHTA and FQGTGA. This TCR came from a girl aged 2 to 9 with aplastic anemia, due to receive a stem cell transplant. This chain connects TRBV7-3 to TRBJ2-7; 7 nucleotides match TRBD1. The sequenced sample was PBMCs, obtained before TCRalphabeta/CD19-depleted stem cell transplant. CDR3: CASSQTGTVSEQYF. The CDR3 DNA reads TGTGCCAGCAGCCAAACCGGGACAGTTTCCGAGCAGTACTTC.